This T cell receptor beta chain stems from a study of read filtering for tumor transcriptome and immune sequencing (dated by TCRdb to 2018 to 2021). Some background on the complete study: Of the patients in the cohort, around 17 were male and around 15 were female, and their mean age was about 68 years, with a range of about 45 to 80. As a main aim, a read-filtering strategy for immune repertoire data was addressed, with the specific question being whether clonotypes supported by a single read should be removed. Using the same bone marrow samples, the study compared TCR repertoires obtained by targeted immune repertoire sequencing with those obtained by bulk whole-transcriptome sequencing. After DNase treatment, whole-transcriptome libraries were prepared with the TruSeq RNA Access Library Prep Kit. Per sample, about 4.05 to 11 million TCR-region mapped reads were obtained with IR-seq, compared with only 85 to 1273 with RNA-seq. By revised international staging, 8 patients were R-ISS I, over 15 were R-ISS II and over 5 were R-ISS III. Study-level results and caveats: Single-read clonotypes made up roughly four fifths of clonotypes but only 3.5% to 4% of total reads in IR-seq, compared with just under 75% of clonotypes and 35% to 45% of reads in RNA-seq. The sorted CD138-negative fraction was composed of a mixed bone marrow immune population rather than of purified T cells. Compared with RNA-seq, IR-seq captured clonotypes at much greater depth and more reliably, and a smaller IR-seq throughput was enough to identify most of the shared clonotypes. Removing single-read clonotypes increased the correlation between IR-seq and RNA-seq shared clonotype proportions.

V is pruned by 11 bases and J by 7 bases, leaving 13 bases of the junction without a gene match. CDR1 and CDR2, per the germline V gene, are SNHLY and FYNNEI. The CDR3 measures 14 amino acids from cysteine to phenylalanine. The sequence is cut down to CDR3 DNA, 42 bases in frame from base 1. Bone marrow was sampled from every patient at the time of active disease. Isolation of bone marrow mononuclear cells was performed by Ficoll-Hypaque density gradient centrifugation. CD138-negative cells were obtained by negative selection after labeling with CD138 magnetic microbeads on a MACS separator, removing myeloma plasma cells. Flow cytometry with CD138 antibodies on an Attune NxT was used to check how pure the isolated cells were. Total RNA was extracted using TRIzol reagent and was quantified on a NanoDrop spectrophotometer. Paired RNA-seq and IR-seq were performed on the CD138-negative bone marrow sample of each patient.

TCR libraries were constructed from approximately 0.4 ug RNA using the Immunoverse kit, and molecular barcoded adaptors covering alpha/delta and beta/gamma chains were employed. The same RNA used for transcriptome sequencing was used for TCR library preparation. Sequencing of TCR libraries was carried out on an Illumina HiSeq 4000 with 2 x 150 cycles. Turning to the authors' computational methods: TCR reads were aligned to human V, D, J and C references and assembled into CDR3 clonotypes with MiXCR, including quality filtering and error correction. The tcR package in R was used to analyze clonotype counts and gene usage diversity. For inspection of raw mapping reads, RNA-seq reads were mapped by STAR aligner version 2.5.3a onto GRCh37 of the human genome. To test how sequencing depth affected the clonotypes detected, IR-seq fastq files were randomly downsampled with Seqtk 1.3. Through fastp at Q25 and MiXCR, TCRdb rebuilt clones from the public reads, retaining in-frame beta chains. Identical CDR3 protein sequences are pooled into one entry, listed with their most common genes and DNA. TCRdb, not the authors, supplied the V and J calls. The sample table shows roughly 38,000 distinct CDR3 sequences, and roughly an eighth are seen once. Together, the top ten hold approximately 6.5% of the sample.

This clonotype was recorded at least ten times. Its antigen is currently not known. No quality values exist for individual bases; no much larger clone is one base distant. This receptor was obtained from a donor aged 40 or over with multiple myeloma. In this chain, TRBV2 is recombined with TRBJ2-2; 7 bases in between match TRBD2. Sequences were obtained from a population of CD138-negative cells sorted from bone marrow. Interpreted using the paper, the cell subset or site label stands for: bone marrow mononuclear cells depleted of CD138+ plasma/myeloma cells by negative magnetic selection. In nucleotides, the sequence is TGTGCCGGAGTAAGCGGGGCCGCCTTCGGGGAGCTGTTTTTT. This translates into CAGVSGAAFGELFF.